Listed here are 11 T cell receptor beta chains from one sample, sequenced in a study of blood T cell repertoires in COVID-19. The method was immunoSEQ multiplex PCR; TCRdb's version includes in-frame clones alone and lacks a portion of them. The table shows over 200,000 clones, with 85% to 90% occurring only once. Sequenced sample: PBMCs or T cells enriched from blood (not recorded which). The receptors shown here come from a man between 18 and 35 years old who had recovered from COVID-19.

This chain joins TRBV6-5 and TRBJ2-7; D remains unclear. The CDR3 is made up of 14 amino acids. The V end lost 4 bases, the J end lost 0 bases, and 10 bases lay between the germline ends. In germline, CDR1 is MNHEY, CDR2 SVGAGI. The CDR3 is CASSLSLRSYEQYF. Written as DNA, the CDR3 is TGTGCCAGCAGTTTATCCCTTCGCTCCTACGAGCAGTACTTC.

In this sample, this clone turned up once. The chain has TRBV25-1 and TRBJ2-3; 12 positions agree with TRBD2. V lost 5 bases to trimming and J lost 6 bases; unmatched junction nucleotides: 9. CDR3 size: 16 residues. In germline, CDR1 is MGHDK, CDR2 SYGVNS. The CDR3 coding sequence is TGTGCCAGCAGTCCACGGACTAGCGGGACGGGTGATACGCAGTATTTT. This gives the protein CASSPRTSGTGDTQYF.

The rearrangement links TRBV11-2 to TRBJ2-1, with 12 nucleotides matching TRBD2. The CDR3 has 16 residues. The junction had 9 bases not matched to a gene; V was cut back by 5 bases and J by 7 bases. The germline V gene has CDR1 SGHAT and CDR2 FQNNGV. The CDR3 sequence is CASSRGLAGRTNEQFF. The CDR3, as DNA: TGTGCCAGCAGCCGTGGACTAGCGGGACGGACGAATGAGCAGTTCTTC.

CDR3 bases: TGTGCCACCCAGACAGGACTGGGCAATCAGCCCCAGCATTTT. This encodes CATQTGLGNQPQHF. The chain links TRBV27 to TRBJ1-5, with a tentative D call TRBD1 (6 bases). This CDR3 comprises 14 residues. V lost 10 bases to trimming and J lost 2 bases, with 15 bases between them. CDR1 and CDR2 (germline): MNHEY, SMNVEV (reference sequence).

The V call is TRBV6-5, the J call TRBJ1-3; 9 bases line up with TRBD1. Germline CDR1 reads MNHEY; CDR2 reads SVGAGI. J lost 4 bases, V lost 10 bases, and 8 bases had no gene match. This CDR3 contains 14 residues. CDR3 amino acids: CAILDRGSGNTIYF. In nucleotides, the CDR3 is TGTGCCATTTTGGACAGGGGCTCAGGAAACACCATATATTTT.

V gene TRBV19 combines with J gene TRBJ2-1; 11 nucleotides match TRBD2. Trimming at V came to 5 bases and at J to 0 bases, leaving 9 bases not matched to a gene. Germline V gene data show CDR1 as LNHDA and CDR2 as SQIVND (reference sequence). The CDR3 is made up of 18 amino acids. The CDR3: CASSHASGRIASYNEQFF. DNA for the CDR3: TGTGCCAGTAGTCATGCTAGCGGGAGGATTGCCTCCTACAATGAGCAGTTCTTC.

This sequence joins TRBV5-1 and TRBJ2-7; TRBD1 matches 11 bases. The CDR3 extends over 17 amino acids. Germline lookup yields CDR1 SGHRS and CDR2 YFSETQ. V gave up 2 bases and J gave up 5 bases; unmatched junction bases: 12. The CDR3 here is CASSFTLGQGAMDEQYF. The CDR3 region has the DNA TGCGCCAGCAGCTTTACCCTAGGACAGGGGGCGATGGACGAGCAGTACTTC. The entire variable domain, with the rest obtained from reference TRBV5-1 and TRBJ2-7, is as follows: KAGVTQTPRYLIKTRGQQVTLSCSPISGHRSVSWYQQTPGQGLQFLFEYFSETQRNKGNFPGRFSGRQFSNSRSEMNVSTLELGDSALYLCASSFTLGQGAMDEQYFGPGTRLTVT.

This rearrangement joins TRBV7-2 to TRBJ2-2, with TRBD2 identical over 11 bases. The V gene end was trimmed by 1 base and the J gene end by 0 bases; junction bases not matched to a gene: 1. Germline CDR1 and CDR2: SGHTA and FQGNSA. This CDR3 is 17 amino acids long. Here the CDR3 reads CASSLGTSGPNTGELFF. CDR3 nucleotide sequence: TGTGCCAGCAGCTTAGGGACTAGCGGGCCGAACACCGGGGAGCTGTTTTTT.

The chain links TRBV5-4 to TRBJ1-2; 10 bases match TRBD1. Trimming took 4 bases from V and 4 from J; bases not matched to a gene: 1. Looked up from germline, CDR1 is SGHNT and CDR2 is YYREEE (reference sequence). CDR3 length: 13 amino acids. DNA of the CDR3: TGTGCCAGCAGCGGGACAGGGGCCTATGGCTACACCTTC. Translated, it gives CASSGTGAYGYTF.

This sequence joins TRBV3-1 (or the pseudogene TRBV3-2) and TRBJ1-4; TRBD1 agrees at 9 bases. V trimming: 3 bases; J trimming: 1 base; junction bases outside the gene matches: 3. This CDR3 contains 16 residues. The germline V gene encodes CDR1 LGHDT and CDR2 YNNKEL (reference sequence). The CDR3 region has the DNA TGTGCCAGCAGCCAGGACAGGGGAAGAACTAATGAAAAACTGTTTTTT. Encoded protein: CASSQDRGRTNEKLFF.

The CDR3 nucleotides read TGTGCCAGCACCTTTAACAGGGGGCTTCGAACTGAAGCTTTCTTT. This translates into CASTFNRGLRTEAFF. The chain has TRBV13 and TRBJ1-1; TRBD1 agrees at 9 bases. In germline, CDR1 is PRHDT, CDR2 FYEKMQ (reference sequence). Germline trimming cut 7 bases from V and 5 bases from J; bases unmatched to any gene: 11. The CDR3 is 15 amino acids.